This T cell receptor beta chain was retrieved from a study of identical twins. Only one count was recorded for this clonotype. With 4 bases removed from V and 1 base from J, the gap between germline ends came to 14 bases. The V gene's germline CDR1 is SEHNR and CDR2 FQNEAQ (reference sequence). The CDR3 totals 15 residues. TCRdb used MiXCR to reprocess the 5' RACE reads, holding one entry per CDR3 protein. The sample carries more than 1.5 million distinct CDR3 sequences, around 33% recorded once. This clonotype was obtained from a newborn girl in good health. Sequencing input: cord blood. The chain carries TRBV7-9 and TRBJ2-7, with D perhaps TRBD1 or TRBD2 (5 bases each). CDR3 DNA sequence: TGTGCCAGCAGCTCCGGGACCGGCCCTTCCTACGAGCAGTACTTC. It codes for CASSSGTGPSYEQYF.